These 17 T cell receptor beta chains were all obtained from the same sample, sequenced in a study of cytomegalovirus exposure and HLA in healthy donors. Amplification used 60 Vbeta primers and 13 Jbeta primers. Assay used: immunoSEQ multiplex PCR; TCRdb lists only in-frame clones, some missing. Of fewer than 200,000 clones detected, about three quarters appear once; the ten largest clones hold roughly 5.8%. What was sequenced was PBMCs. These TCRs come from a man aged 40-50 years in good health and CMV-seropositive.

The chain links TRBV9 to TRBJ2-3; 13 positions agree with TRBD2. The V and J ends lost 4 bases and 5 bases, in that order; junction bases with no gene match: 10. The germline CDR1 and CDR2 sequences are SGDLS and YYNGEE. The CDR3 sequence is 17 residues long. CDR3 region: CASSQTSGRALGDTQYF. The CDR3 nucleotides are TGTGCCAGCAGCCAAACTAGCGGGAGGGCCCTTGGAGATACGCAGTATTTT. The entire variable domain, with the rest obtained from reference TRBV9 and TRBJ2-3, is as follows: DSGVTQTPKHLITATGQRVTLRCSPRSGDLSVYWYQQSLDQGLQFLIQYYNGEERAKGNILERFSAQQFPDLHSELNLSSLELGDSALYFCASSQTSGRALGDTQYFGPGTRLTVL.

This chain uses TRBV6-5 with TRBJ2-7, with 9 bases aligning to TRBD1. J lost 4 bases, V lost 3 bases, and 4 bases had no gene match. This CDR3 is 14 amino acids long. In germline, CDR1 is MNHEY, CDR2 SVGAGI. CDR3 DNA sequence: TGTGCCAGCAGTTATTCGGGACAGGGTTACGAGCAGTACTTC. Encoded protein: CASSYSGQGYEQYF.

About this clone itself: A read error may produce the germline difference seen at one junction end. The chain links TRBV7-9 to TRBJ1-2, with a possible D match to TRBD1 (5 bases). From germline, CDR1 is SEHNR and CDR2 FQNEAQ (reference sequence). This CDR3 region has 17 residues. DNA of the CDR3: TGTTCCAGCAGCCCAGTGGTAGGGGTTGGCGCTAACTATGGCTACACCTTC. It encodes CSSSPVVGVGANYGYTF.

The rearrangement uses TRBV4-1 and TRBJ2-5; 10 bases agree with TRBD2. The DNA end favors TRBJ2-7, so the J call may be wrong. Germline CDR1 MGHRA, CDR2 YSYEKL. The CDR3 covers 17 residues. The DNA for the CDR3 is TGCGCCAGCAGCCAAGAAGCCGGGGCTAGCGGGAGCTACGAGCAGTACTTC. Translating it yields CASSQEAGASGSYEQYF.

The chain is built from TRBV6-6 and TRBJ2-5, with 8 bases lining up with TRBD2. Germline CDR1 MNHNY, CDR2 SVGAGI (reference sequence). With V trimmed by 5 bases and J by 3 bases, 8 bases remained unmatched. The CDR3 extends over 15 amino acids. The CDR3, as DNA: TGTGCCAGCAGTGCACCGGGACTAGGGGAAGAGACCCAGTACTTC. Residues: CASSAPGLGEETQYF.

This clone was found once. This CDR3 is CASSLQPHRGYTF. CDR3 DNA: TGTGCCAGCAGCCTGCAACCTCACCGGGGCTACACCTTC. The rearrangement joins TRBV6-5 to TRBJ1-2, with unresolved D. Trimming left V 6 bases short and J 8 bases short, with 16 bases between. The CDR3 covers 13 residues. Per germline, CDR1 MNHEY and CDR2 SVGAGI.

V usage is TRBV18 and J usage is TRBJ2-5; a weak D match, TRBD1 (6 bases). CDR1 is KGHSH, CDR2 LQKENI, per germline. This CDR3 contains 15 residues. Trimming left V 4 bases short and J 2 bases short, with 14 bases between. CDR3 loop: CASSLRTAFQETQYF. CDR3 nucleotide sequence: TGTGCCAGCTCACTTCGGACAGCTTTTCAAGAGACCCAGTACTTC.

This clone was found a few times. The chain joins TRBV2 to TRBJ2-5; 11 nucleotides agree with TRBD2. Trimming removed 3 bases from V and 2 bases from J; junction bases left unmatched: 2. From germline, CDR1 is SNHLY and CDR2 FYNNEI. CDR3 size: 15 residues. The CDR3 sequence is CASSDLAGGQETQYF. The CDR3, as DNA: TGTGCCAGCAGTGATTTAGCGGGAGGGCAAGAGACCCAGTACTTC.

The chain carries TRBV5-4 and TRBJ1-1, with TRBD1 as a possible D gene (6 bases). The V gene's germline CDR1 is SGHNT and CDR2 YYREEE (reference sequence). The CDR3 runs 14 residues. Trimming removed 4 bases from V and 4 bases from J, with 14 bases in between. The CDR3 protein is CASSIQGSGTEAFF. CDR3 nucleotides: TGTGCCAGCAGCATCCAGGGGAGCGGCACTGAAGCTTTCTTT.

The rearrangement uses TRBV29-1 and TRBJ2-5, with TRBD2 matching over 12 bases. The CDR3 loop spans 16 amino acids. Trimming took 4 bases from V and 7 from J; bases not matched to a gene: 13. CDR1 is SQVTM, CDR2 ANQGSEA, per germline. The CDR3 DNA is TGCAGCGTTGCGTCTAGCGGGAGGGGGGTTCAACGGACCCAGTACTTC. This sequence encodes CSVASSGRGVQRTQYF.

The chain uses TRBV29-1 and TRBJ2-3; 7 nucleotides align to TRBD2. The CDR3 covers 14 residues. Germline V lookup: CDR1 SQVTM, CDR2 ANQGSEA. The V gene end was trimmed by 7 bases and the J gene end by 0 bases; junction bases not matched to a gene: 7. The CDR3 is CSATGTTSTDTQYF. The CDR3 coding sequence is TGCAGCGCCACCGGGACTACAAGCACAGATACGCAGTATTTT.

The DNA of the CDR3 is TGCGCCAGCAGCTACGATAGACAGGGGTACACTGAAGCTTTCTTT. This translates into CASSYDRQGYTEAFF. The chain employs TRBV5-1 and TRBJ1-1, with 8 bases that match TRBD1. V trimming: 3 bases; J trimming: 3 bases; junction bases outside the gene matches: 7. There are 15 residues in the CDR3. Germline-derived CDR1 and CDR2 are SGHRS and YFSETQ. The full variable domain, completed using reference TRBV5-1 and TRBJ1-1, is KAGVTQTPRYLIKTRGQQVTLSCSPISGHRSVSWYQQTPGQGLQFLFEYFSETQRNKGNFPGRFSGRQFSNSRSEMNVSTLELGDSALYLCASSYDRQGYTEAFFGQGTRLTVV.

DNA of the CDR3: TGCGCCAGCAGTAAGGGACACCGGAACACCGGGGAGCTGTTTTTT. This codes for CASSKGHRNTGELFF. The chain uses TRBV10-2 and TRBJ2-2, with D possibly TRBD1 on 6 matching bases. The germline CDR1 and CDR2 sequences are WSHSY and SAAADI. The ends were cut back, 5 bases at V and 1 base at J, with 11 bases in the middle. The CDR3 has 15 residues.

The chain employs TRBV27 and TRBJ1-2; perhaps TRBD1 as D (5 bases). Deletions cut 4 bases from V and 8 bases from J, with 17 bases between. The CDR3 runs 14 residues. Germline V gene sequence: CDR1 MNHEY, CDR2 SMNVEV (reference sequence). The CDR3 protein is CASSWGGKVGGYTF. CDR3 DNA sequence: TGTGCCAGCAGTTGGGGGGGGAAGGTTGGAGGCTACACCTTC.

The chain uses TRBV21-1 and TRBJ2-7; TRBD1 reflects the table's D call only, with no check against the DNA. TRBV21-1 is marked as a pseudogene. The CDR3 has 16 residues. The CDR3 DNA reads as TGTGCCAGCAGCAATCTTATACAGGGAGCCTCCTACGAGCAGTACTTC. This encodes CASSNLIQGASYEQYF.

This clone was seen more than once but under ten times. The sample contains more than one DNA sequence encoding this CDR3. The chain recombines TRBV6-1 with TRBJ2-7; tentative D call: TRBD2 (6 bases). CDR1 and CDR2 from the germline V gene are MNHNS and SASEGT. Trimming removed 1 base from V and 2 bases from J, with 9 bases in between. There are 14 residues in the CDR3. The CDR3 reads CASSEGGGAYEQYF. The DNA for the CDR3 is TGTGCCAGCAGTGAAGGCGGCGGGGCCTACGAGCAGTACTTC.

This chain joins TRBV5-1 and TRBJ2-5; tentatively, D is TRBD2 (6 bases). The CDR3 has 14 amino acids. With 0 bases removed from V and 5 bases from J, the gap between germline ends came to 11 bases. Germline V gene sequence: CDR1 SGHRS, CDR2 YFSETQ. CDR3 amino acids: CASSLAGAGETQYF. The CDR3 nucleotides are TGCGCCAGCAGCTTGGCCGGGGCGGGGGAGACCCAGTACTTC.